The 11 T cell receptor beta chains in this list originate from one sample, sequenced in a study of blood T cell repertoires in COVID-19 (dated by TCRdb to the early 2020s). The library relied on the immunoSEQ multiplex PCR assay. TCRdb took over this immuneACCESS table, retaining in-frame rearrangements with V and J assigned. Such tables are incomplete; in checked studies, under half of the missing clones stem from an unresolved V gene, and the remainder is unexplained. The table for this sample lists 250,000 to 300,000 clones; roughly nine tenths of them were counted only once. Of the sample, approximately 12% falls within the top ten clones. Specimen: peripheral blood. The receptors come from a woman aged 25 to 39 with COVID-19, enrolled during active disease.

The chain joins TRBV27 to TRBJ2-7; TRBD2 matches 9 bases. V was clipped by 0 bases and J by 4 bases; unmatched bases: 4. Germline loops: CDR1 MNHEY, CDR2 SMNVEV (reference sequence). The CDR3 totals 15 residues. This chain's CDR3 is CASSLSAGGPYEQYF. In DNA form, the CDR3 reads TGTGCCAGCAGTTTATCCGCGGGGGGGCCTTACGAGCAGTACTTC.

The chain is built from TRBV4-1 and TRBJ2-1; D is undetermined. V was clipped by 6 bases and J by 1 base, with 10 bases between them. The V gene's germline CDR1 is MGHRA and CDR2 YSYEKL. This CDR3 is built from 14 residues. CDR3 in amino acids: CASRTRLSYNEQFF. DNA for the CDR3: TGCGCCAGCAGGACTCGATTATCCTACAATGAGCAGTTCTTC.

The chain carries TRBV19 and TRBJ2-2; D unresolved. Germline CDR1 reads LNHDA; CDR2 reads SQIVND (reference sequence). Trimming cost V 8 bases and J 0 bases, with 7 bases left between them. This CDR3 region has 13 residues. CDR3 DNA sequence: TGTGCCAGTCTGGCCGCGAACACCGGGGAGCTGTTTTTT. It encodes CASLAANTGELFF.

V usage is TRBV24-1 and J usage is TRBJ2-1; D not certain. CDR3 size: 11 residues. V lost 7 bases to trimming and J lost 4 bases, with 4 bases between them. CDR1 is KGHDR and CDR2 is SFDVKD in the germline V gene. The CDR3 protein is CATSRYNEQFF. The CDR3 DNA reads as TGTGCCACCAGCCGGTACAATGAGCAGTTCTTC.

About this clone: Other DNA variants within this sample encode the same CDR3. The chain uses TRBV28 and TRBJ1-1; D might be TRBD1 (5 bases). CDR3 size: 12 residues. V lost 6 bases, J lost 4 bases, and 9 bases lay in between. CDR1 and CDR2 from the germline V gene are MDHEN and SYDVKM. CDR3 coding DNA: TGTGCCAGCAGGGCGGGGGGCACTGAAGCTTTCTTT. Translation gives CASRAGGTEAFF.

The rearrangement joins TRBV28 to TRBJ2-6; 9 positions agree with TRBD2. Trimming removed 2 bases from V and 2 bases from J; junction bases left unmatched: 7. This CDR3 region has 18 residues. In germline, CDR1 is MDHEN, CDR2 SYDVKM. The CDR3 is CASSLAGGLYTGANVLTF. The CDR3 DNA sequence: TGTGCCAGCAGTTTAGCGGGGGGGCTTTATACTGGGGCCAACGTCCTGACTTTC.

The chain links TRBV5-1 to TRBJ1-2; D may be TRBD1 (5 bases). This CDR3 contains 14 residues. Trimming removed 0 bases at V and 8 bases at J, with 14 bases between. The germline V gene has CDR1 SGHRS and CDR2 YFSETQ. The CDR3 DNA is TGCGCCAGCAGCTTGGTGGTGCAGGGTAAAGGCTACACCTTC. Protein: CASSLVVQGKGYTF.

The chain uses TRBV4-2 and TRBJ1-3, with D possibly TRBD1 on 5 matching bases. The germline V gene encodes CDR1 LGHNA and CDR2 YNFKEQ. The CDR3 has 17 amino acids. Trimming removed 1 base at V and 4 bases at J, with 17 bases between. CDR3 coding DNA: TGTGCCAGCAGCCAAGGCTCCGCGGCGGCAGGGGGAAACACCATATATTTT. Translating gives CASSQGSAAAGGNTIYF.

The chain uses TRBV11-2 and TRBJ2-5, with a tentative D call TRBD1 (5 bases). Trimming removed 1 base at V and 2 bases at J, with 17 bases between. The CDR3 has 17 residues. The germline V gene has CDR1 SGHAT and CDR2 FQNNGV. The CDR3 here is CASSLAARGLAQETQYF. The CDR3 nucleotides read TGTGCCAGCAGCTTAGCCGCTAGGGGCCTTGCTCAAGAGACCCAGTACTTC.

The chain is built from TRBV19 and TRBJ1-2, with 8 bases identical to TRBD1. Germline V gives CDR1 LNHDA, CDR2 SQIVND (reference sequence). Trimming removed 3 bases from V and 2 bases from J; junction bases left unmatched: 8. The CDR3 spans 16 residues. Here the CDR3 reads CASSIPGGALNYGYTF. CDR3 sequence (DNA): TGTGCCAGTAGTATCCCAGGGGGCGCATTAAACTATGGCTACACCTTC.

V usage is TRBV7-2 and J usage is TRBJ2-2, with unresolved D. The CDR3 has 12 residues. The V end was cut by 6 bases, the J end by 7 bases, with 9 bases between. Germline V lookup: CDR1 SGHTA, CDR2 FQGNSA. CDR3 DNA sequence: TGTGCCAGCAGTCCAATTCACGGGGAGCTGTTTTTT. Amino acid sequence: CASSPIHGELFF.